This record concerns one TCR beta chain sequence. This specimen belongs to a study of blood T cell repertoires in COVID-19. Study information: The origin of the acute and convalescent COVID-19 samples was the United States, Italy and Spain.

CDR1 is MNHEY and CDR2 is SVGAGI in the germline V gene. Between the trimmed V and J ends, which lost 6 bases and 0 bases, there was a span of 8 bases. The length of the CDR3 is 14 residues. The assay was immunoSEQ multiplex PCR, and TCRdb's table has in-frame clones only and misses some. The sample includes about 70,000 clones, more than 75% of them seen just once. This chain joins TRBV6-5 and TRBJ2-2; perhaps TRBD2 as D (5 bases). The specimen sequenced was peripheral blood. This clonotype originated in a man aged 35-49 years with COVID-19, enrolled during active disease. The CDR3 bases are TGTGCCAGCAGAGGAGCGGCGAACACCGGGGAGCTGTTTTTT. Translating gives CASRGAANTGELFF.